The 31 T cell receptor beta chains reported below all come from one sample, sequenced in a study of CD8 T cells in Susac syndrome. RNA amounts of about 0.5 to 1 ug underwent reverse transcription with random hexamers. TCRdb fed the immunoSEQ multiplex PCR reads into MiXCR, producing one record per CDR3 protein. The sample has about 430,000 distinct CDR3 sequences, 75% to 90% seen once. The sample consisted of CD8+ T cells from PBMCs. These receptors came from a human donor with multiple sclerosis.

The chain joins TRBV27 to TRBJ1-4; D is perhaps TRBD1 (5 bases). Germline CDR1 and CDR2: MNHEY and SMNVEV (reference sequence). V lost 6 bases to trimming and J lost 5 bases, with 13 bases between them. The CDR3 is 14 residues long. CDR3 sequence (DNA): TGTGCCAGCAGCACCGGGACGGTAAATGAAAAACTGTTTTTT. Its protein is CASSTGTVNEKLFF.

V and J are TRBV3-1 and TRBJ1-2; 9 bases fit TRBD1. This CDR3 has 14 residues. Per germline, CDR1 LGHDT and CDR2 YNNKEL (reference sequence). V gave up 5 bases and J gave up 8 bases; unmatched junction bases: 9. CDR3 sequence (DNA): TGTGCCAGCAGCACGACCGGGACAGGGAACGGCTACACCTTC. As protein: CASSTTGTGNGYTF.

J is TRBJ2-1 and V is TRBV29-1, with D perhaps matching TRBD1 or TRBD2 (6 bases each). In germline, CDR1 is SQVTM, CDR2 ANQGSEA. The CDR3 consists of 14 residues. V lost 3 bases and J lost 2, with 11 bases in between. This CDR3 reads CSVEGAGTYNEQFF. Written as DNA, the CDR3 is TGCAGCGTTGAGGGGGCGGGGACCTACAATGAGCAGTTCTTC.

This clonotype has just a few counts. The chain carries TRBV29-1 and TRBJ2-7; tentative D call: TRBD2 (6 bases). The CDR3 is 16 amino acids. CDR1 SQVTM and CDR2 ANQGSEA come from the germline V gene. V was pared by 6 bases and J by 4 bases, with 25 bases between. The CDR3, as DNA: TGCAGCGTCCGACTGGCCGCGGGAACGGGCCCATACGAGCAGTACTTC. Its translation: CSVRLAAGTGPYEQYF.

The CDR3 region is CASSYGGNEAFF. The CDR3 nucleotides read TGTGCCAGCAGTTACGGGGGTAATGAAGCTTTCTTT. J is TRBJ1-1 and V is TRBV6-5, with D possibly matching TRBD1 (5 bases). V gave up 2 bases and J gave up 7 bases, with 8 bases separating them. CDR1 MNHEY and CDR2 SVGAGI come from the germline V gene. There are 12 residues in the CDR3.

The chain combines TRBV6-5 with TRBJ2-2; no reliable D call. Trimming stripped 6 bases from V and 7 bases from J, with 6 bases between. Germline V CDR1 and CDR2: MNHEY, SVGAGI. This CDR3 is built from 11 residues. The CDR3 DNA follows: TGTGCCAGCAGCTATAACGGGGAGCTGTTTTTT. This gives the protein CASSYNGELFF.

The CDR3 DNA sequence: TGTGCCAGTGGGGCAGCGGGTAGCAATCAGCCCCAGCATTTT. Its translation: CASGAAGSNQPQHF. The chain couples TRBV28 to TRBJ1-5; D might be TRBD1 (5 bases). Germline assignment: CDR1 MDHEN and CDR2 SYDVKM. This CDR3 has 14 amino acids. Trimming took 9 bases from V and 0 from J, leaving 12 bases between them.

V usage is TRBV19 and J usage is TRBJ2-2; D remains unclear. The germline V gene encodes CDR1 LNHDA and CDR2 SQIVND (reference sequence). The CDR3 has 14 amino acids. V was cut by 3 bases and J by 6 bases, with 11 bases left in between. CDR3 nucleotide sequence: TGTGCCAGTAGTATGGGCGTTTCGGCCGGGGAGCTGTTTTTT. This encodes CASSMGVSAGELFF.

The chain uses TRBV6-1 and TRBJ1-2, with D perhaps matching TRBD1 (5 bases). V shed 3 bases and J shed 8 bases, with 19 bases lying between them. Germline CDR1 and CDR2: MNHNS and SASEGT. CDR3 length: 15 residues. The CDR3 DNA reads TGTGCCAGCAGTGAGGGCGGGTTAGGCGGGGGAGGCTACACCTTC. Translation: CASSEGGLGGGGYTF.

This chain joins TRBV7-8 and TRBJ2-3; D is unclear. The CDR3 length is 14 residues. The V gene lost 4 bases and the J gene lost 4 bases, with 12 bases spanning the gap. Germline values: CDR1 SGHVS, CDR2 FQNEAQ. The CDR3 protein is CASSYPRTPDTQYF. The CDR3 nucleotides are TGTGCCAGCAGCTACCCCCGGACCCCAGATACGCAGTATTTT.

This clonotype was counted only a few times. This chain connects TRBV6-5 to TRBJ2-1; 11 nucleotides align to TRBD2. J was trimmed by 0 bases and V by 3 bases; bases with no gene match: 1. CDR3 length: 16 residues. Germline V gene sequence: CDR1 MNHEY, CDR2 SVGAGI. The CDR3 DNA is TGTGCCAGCAGTTATCTAGCGGGGGGCTCCTACAATGAGCAGTTCTTC. Its translation: CASSYLAGGSYNEQFF.

The gene calls are TRBV12-3 or TRBV12-4 and TRBJ1-5; D unresolved. Trimming took off 8 bases at V and 0 bases at J, with 8 bases between the two ends. CDR3 length: 13 residues. Here the CDR3 DNA reads TGTGCCAGCGGACGGGATAGCAATCAGCCCCAGCATTTT. It translates to CASGRDSNQPQHF.

The rearrangement joins TRBV13 to TRBJ2-5; 10 bases agree with TRBD2. The J segment lost 5 bases and the V segment lost 3 bases, leaving 6 bases of the junction unmatched. The CDR3 extends over 15 amino acids. Looked up from germline, CDR1 is PRHDT and CDR2 is FYEKMQ (reference sequence). DNA of the CDR3: TGTGCCAGCAGCTTTGTAGCGGGGGGCCGGGAGACCCAGTACTTC. It is translated as CASSFVAGGRETQYF.

The rearrangement joins TRBV5-6 to TRBJ2-6, with D hard to call. This CDR3 region has 17 residues. CDR1 is SGHDT and CDR2 is YYEEEE in the germline V gene. V lost 6 bases to trimming and J lost 0 bases, with 16 bases between them. The CDR3 region is CASTSKALPSGANVLTF. The CDR3 nucleotides are TGTGCCAGCACCTCTAAGGCCCTCCCCTCTGGGGCCAACGTCCTGACTTTC.

This clonotype was found once. V is TRBV27 and J is TRBJ1-3, with D perhaps TRBD1 (5 bases). Trimming cost V 2 bases and J 0 bases, with 17 bases left between them. There are 18 residues in the CDR3. The germline V gene encodes CDR1 MNHEY and CDR2 SMNVEV (reference sequence). The CDR3, as DNA: TGTGCCAGCAGTTTAACGGCGCAGGGAAGACTCTCTGGAAACACCATATATTTT. Its protein is CASSLTAQGRLSGNTIYF.

V gene TRBV6-1 combines with J gene TRBJ2-7; tentative D call: TRBD1 (6 bases). CDR1 is MNHNS, CDR2 SASEGT, per germline. The germline V and J ends were trimmed by 4 bases and 3 bases, with 19 bases remaining between them. The CDR3 covers 16 residues. CDR3 region: CASSAPRDIDCYEQYF. In DNA form, the CDR3 reads TGTGCCAGCAGTGCCCCCCGGGACATCGACTGCTACGAGCAGTACTTC.

The chain carries TRBV6-6 and TRBJ1-5, with D perhaps TRBD1 (5 bases). The CDR3 spans 15 residues. The V end was cut by 6 bases, the J end by 1 base, with 13 bases between. Germline V gives CDR1 MNHNY, CDR2 SVGAGI (reference sequence). CDR3 nucleotide sequence: TGTGCCAGCAGCCCCACAGGAGGAAGCAATCAGCCCCAGCATTTT. Amino acids: CASSPTGGSNQPQHF.

The V call is TRBV4-1, the J call TRBJ2-7; the match to TRBD2 covers 12 bases. With 2 bases clipped from V and 3 bases from J, the junction kept 2 bases outside the gene matches. The CDR3 contains 15 residues. Germline CDR1 and CDR2: MGHRA and YSYEKL. The CDR3 DNA sequence: TGCGCCAGCAGCCAACCGACTAGCGGGAGCTACGAGCAGTACTTC. This codes for CASSQPTSGSYEQYF.

The genes are TRBV5-1 and TRBJ2-1, with a possible D match to TRBD2 (5 bases). Germline V gene data show CDR1 as SGHRS and CDR2 as YFSETQ. V was trimmed by 1 base and J by 14 bases, leaving 10 bases between them. This CDR3 is 11 amino acids long. CDR3 sequence reads: CASSLYSEEFF. The CDR3 bases are TGCGCCAGCAGCTTGTATAGCGAAGAGTTCTTC.

This clonotype came up once. This chain links TRBV7-6 with TRBJ2-3; 10 bases agree with TRBD2. Trimming at V came to 0 bases and at J to 3 bases, leaving 9 bases not matched to a gene. This CDR3 is built from 18 residues. Germline assignment: CDR1 SGHVS and CDR2 FNYEAQ. CDR3 loop: CASSLAAGGLSWTDTQYF. In DNA, the CDR3 is TGTGCCAGCAGCTTAGCAGCGGGGGGGCTGAGTTGGACAGATACGCAGTATTTT.

The chain combines TRBV30 with TRBJ1-1; D is ambiguous. This CDR3 has 11 residues. V was pared by 2 bases and J by 4 bases, with 5 bases between. Germline V CDR1 and CDR2: GTSNPN, SVGIG (reference sequence). CDR3 in amino acids: CAWSRSTEAFF. CDR3 in DNA: TGTGCCTGGAGTCGTAGCACTGAAGCTTTCTTT.

As to this clonotype: The germline gene is not matched at one end of the junction; a read error may be the cause. The genes are TRBV4-1 and TRBJ1-1; possible D gene TRBD1, 5 bases. This CDR3 contains 14 residues. Germline CDR1 and CDR2: MGHRA and YSYEKL. CDR3 coding DNA: TGTGCCAGTAGCCAGGGTAGCTTGAACACTGAAGCTTTCTTT. It yields the protein CASSQGSLNTEAFF.

The chain carries TRBV12-5 and TRBJ2-7; D is possibly TRBD2 (5 bases). CDR3 size: 12 residues. The germline CDR1 and CDR2 sequences are LGHNT and FRNRAP. Trimming removed 1 base from V and 5 bases from J, with 6 bases in between. CDR3 in amino acids: CASGLAGNEQYF. In nucleotides, the CDR3 is TGTGCTAGTGGTTTGGCGGGGAACGAGCAGTACTTC.

The table lists this clonotype with a few counts. V is TRBV5-1 and J is TRBJ2-2, with D perhaps matching TRBD2 (6 bases). Trimming removed 0 bases from V and 5 bases from J, with 11 bases in between. Per the germline V gene, CDR1 is SGHRS and CDR2 is YFSETQ. This CDR3 contains 15 residues. CDR3 bases: TGCGCCAGCAGCTTGGCCGGGGGAGTGACCGGGGAGCTGTTTTTT. Translation: CASSLAGGVTGELFF.

This clonotype was seen a single time. This sequence joins TRBV7-9 and TRBJ2-3; 8 bases are a match to TRBD2. CDR1 is SEHNR, CDR2 FQNEAQ, per germline (reference sequence). The CDR3 runs to 16 residues. The V and J ends lost 1 base and 5 bases, in that order; junction bases with no gene match: 8. CDR3 coding DNA: TGTGCCAGCAGCTTAGAAAGTTTAGCGGGGTTAGATACGCAGTATTTT. As protein: CASSLESLAGLDTQYF.

V is TRBV27 and J is TRBJ2-7; 9 bases map to TRBD1. The CDR3 has 16 residues. The V and J ends lost 5 bases and 5 bases, in that order; junction bases with no gene match: 13. Germline V gives CDR1 MNHEY, CDR2 SMNVEV (reference sequence). DNA of the CDR3: TGTGCCAGCAGTAAAACCGGGACAGGGAGTATCGACGAGCAGTACTTC. Residues: CASSKTGTGSIDEQYF.

The chain combines TRBV7-9 with TRBJ2-2; 14 positions agree with TRBD2. The CDR3 runs to 19 residues. Trimming at V came to 5 bases and at J to 1 base, leaving 9 bases not matched to a gene. Germline V gene sequence: CDR1 SEHNR, CDR2 FQNEAQ (reference sequence). CDR3: CASSGTGTSGSGNTGELFF. CDR3 DNA: TGTGCCAGCAGCGGCACCGGGACTAGCGGGAGCGGGAACACCGGGGAGCTGTTTTTT.

V and J are TRBV6-1 and TRBJ1-1; 7 positions match TRBD1. The germline gives CDR1 MNHNS, CDR2 SASEGT. The CDR3 length is 17 residues. With 6 bases clipped from V and 0 bases from J, the junction kept 13 bases outside the gene matches. The DNA of the CDR3 is TGTGCCAGCAGCGCTCGACAGGGTCCTCCTCTGAACACTGAAGCTTTCTTT. Encoded protein: CASSARQGPPLNTEAFF.

J is TRBJ1-1 and V is TRBV12-3 or TRBV12-4; 10 bases agree with TRBD1. V was clipped by 6 bases and J by 8 bases; unmatched bases: 0. The CDR3 is made up of 11 amino acids. The CDR3 loop reads CASRGQGEAFF. The CDR3 bases are TGTGCCAGCAGGGGACAGGGGGAAGCTTTCTTT.

The chain couples TRBV13 to TRBJ1-2; 7 positions agree with TRBD1. The CDR3 spans 14 residues. Germline CDR1 is PRHDT and CDR2 is FYEKMQ (reference sequence). V was pared by 4 bases and J by 8 bases, with 10 bases of the junction left unmatched. CDR3 protein: CASSSTGSPDGYTF. The CDR3 DNA follows: TGTGCCAGCAGCTCGACAGGGAGTCCAGACGGCTACACCTTC. Together with reference TRBV13 and TRBJ1-2, the CDR3 gives the full variable domain: AAGVIQSPRHLIKEKRETATLKCYPIPRHDTVYWYQQGPGQDPQFLISFYEKMQSDKGSIPDRFSAQQFSDYHSELNMSSLELGDSALYFCASSSTGSPDGYTFGSGTRLTVV.

This clonotype turned up a few times. V gene TRBV6-5 combines with J gene TRBJ1-2; 7 bases align to TRBD1. From germline, CDR1 is MNHEY and CDR2 SVGAGI. The V gene end was trimmed by 2 bases and the J gene end by 6 bases; junction bases not matched to a gene: 6. This CDR3 spans 14 amino acids. The DNA of the CDR3 is TGTGCCAGCAGTTACCAGACAGGGTCCCATGGCTACACCTTC. It translates to CASSYQTGSHGYTF.